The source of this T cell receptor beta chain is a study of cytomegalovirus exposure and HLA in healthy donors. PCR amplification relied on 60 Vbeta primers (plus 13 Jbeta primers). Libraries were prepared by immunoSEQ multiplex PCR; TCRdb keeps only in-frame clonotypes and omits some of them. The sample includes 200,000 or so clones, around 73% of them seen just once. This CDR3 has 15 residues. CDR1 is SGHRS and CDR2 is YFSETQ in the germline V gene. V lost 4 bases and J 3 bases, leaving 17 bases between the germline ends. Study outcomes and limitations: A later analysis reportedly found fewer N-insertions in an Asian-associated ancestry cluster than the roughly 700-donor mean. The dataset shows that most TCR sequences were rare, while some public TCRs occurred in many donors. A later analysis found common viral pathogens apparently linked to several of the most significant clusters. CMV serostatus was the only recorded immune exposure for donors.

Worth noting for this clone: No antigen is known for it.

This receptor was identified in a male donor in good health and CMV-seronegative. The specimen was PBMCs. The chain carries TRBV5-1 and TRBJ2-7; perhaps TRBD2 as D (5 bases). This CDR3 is CASSRTLGSFYEQYF. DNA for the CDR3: TGCGCCAGCAGCAGAACCTTAGGGAGTTTCTACGAGCAGTACTTC.